This T cell receptor (beta chain) was observed in a study of blood T cell repertoires in COVID-19. Overall study: Samples taken during acute and convalescent COVID-19 were collected in the United States, Italy and Spain. T cells, B-cell-depleted T cells, or PBMCs supplied cDNA or gDNA.

Study processing details: From reference gene primer amplification, estimates of nucleated cell counts were derived. This table comes from immunoSEQ multiplex PCR, and its TCRdb copy is limited to in-frame clones, with some not included. For V, J and clone size, that table is used; D and trimming come from the DNA. The sample shows 200,000 to 250,000 clones, roughly 85% of them seen only once. The CDR3 contains 19 residues. J was trimmed by 0 bases and V by 4 bases; bases with no gene match: 11. Germline CDR1 is SGHDT and CDR2 is YYEEEE. This clone was recorded many times. The clonotype was recovered from a man aged 30 to 45 who had recovered from COVID-19. The V and J genes are TRBV5-6 and TRBJ1-6; TRBD1 aligns across 9 bases. Source material: peripheral blood. CDR3 coding DNA: TGTGCCAGCAGCGTCCCGAACAGGGGGCAGAGCTCCTATAATTCACCCCTCCACTTT. Protein product: CASSVPNRGQSSYNSPLHF.